The T cell receptor beta chain under discussion was sequenced for a study of T cell repertoires in cytomegalovirus infection. Study overall: Both CMV infection and a matching HLA type were indicated by public TCR beta signatures.

This CDR3 comprises 15 residues. V lost 0 bases and J 6 bases, leaving 12 bases between the germline ends. Germline V lookup: CDR1 LGHDT, CDR2 YNNKEL (reference sequence). Overall study findings and caveats: Dominating the ex vivo response were TCR beta clonotypes that were CMV-specific and HLA-C-restricted. Carriers of CMV plus the relevant HLA were identified by cumulative public TCR beta family frequency.

Concerning this clonotype: Its specificity is not known.

MiXCR was run by TCRdb on the reads, yielding one entry per CDR3 protein. In the table there are under 200,000 distinct CDR3 sequences, approximately 21% of which are singletons. The TCR sequence derives from a human donor in good health (CMV status not recorded). Some clones in this sample may be carry-over from other donors' samples. This chain uses TRBV3-1 with TRBJ2-1; D is unclear. Sequencing used CD8+ T cells from cultured PBMCs, obtained from culture after CMV antigen stimulation. CDR3 nucleotides: TGTGCCAGCAGCCAAGATCTACTTCTAGGCAATGAGCAGTTCTTC. Protein product: CASSQDLLLGNEQFF.